The 6 T cell receptor beta chains below were found in one sample sequenced in a study of blood T cell repertoires in COVID-19. The repertoire was sequenced with immunoSEQ multiplex PCR; TCRdb's copy has only in-frame clones and lacks some. In the table there are 300,000 to 350,000 clones, 88% of which are singletons. Sequenced input: PBMCs or T cells enriched from blood (not recorded which). The receptors stem from a woman aged 25 to 39 who had been exposed to COVID-19.

The J gene is TRBJ2-7, the V gene TRBV3-1 (or the pseudogene TRBV3-2); possible D gene TRBD2, 6 bases. The CDR3 is 16 amino acids. V lost 3 bases and J 0 bases, leaving 15 bases between the germline ends. Germline assignment: CDR1 LGHDT and CDR2 YNNKEL (reference sequence). The CDR3 region is CASSHFGGLSSYEQYF. As DNA, the CDR3 is TGTGCCAGCAGCCACTTTGGAGGGTTGAGCTCCTACGAGCAGTACTTC.

The chain links TRBV5-1 to TRBJ2-7; TRBD2 aligns across 7 bases. The germline CDR1 and CDR2 sequences are SGHRS and YFSETQ. The V and J ends lost 0 bases and 3 bases, in that order; junction bases with no gene match: 3. The CDR3 loop spans 14 amino acids. In nucleotides, the CDR3 is TGCGCCAGCAGCTTGGGTGGACTAGTCTACGAGCAGTACTTC. Translating gives CASSLGGLVYEQYF.

This clone was found once. V gene TRBV5-1 combines with J gene TRBJ1-1; 7 nucleotides line up with TRBD1. Germline V CDR1 and CDR2: SGHRS, YFSETQ. The trim removed 0 bases at V and 2 bases at J, leaving 7 bases unmatched. The CDR3 covers 16 residues. The CDR3: CASSLASSGGNTEAFF. CDR3 coding DNA: TGCGCCAGCAGCTTGGCCAGTTCAGGGGGAAACACTGAAGCTTTCTTT. Based on the CDR3 plus reference TRBV5-1 and TRBJ1-1, the full variable domain is KAGVTQTPRYLIKTRGQQVTLSCSPISGHRSVSWYQQTPGQGLQFLFEYFSETQRNKGNFPGRFSGRQFSNSRSEMNVSTLELGDSALYLCASSLASSGGNTEAFFGQGTRLTVV.

The chain recombines TRBV2 with TRBJ1-1; D unresolved. The CDR3 sequence is 14 residues long. The germline V gene encodes CDR1 SNHLY and CDR2 FYNNEI. Trimming removed 7 bases at V and 1 base at J, with 13 bases between. DNA of the CDR3: TGTGCCAGCATCCGTTCCCAGGCGAACACTGAAGCTTTCTTT. Its translation: CASIRSQANTEAFF.

The chain uses TRBV5-6 and TRBJ1-5; tentatively, D is TRBD1 (6 bases). The CDR3 totals 13 residues. In germline, CDR1 is SGHDT, CDR2 YYEEEE. Trimming removed 4 bases from V and 5 bases from J, with 10 bases in between. The CDR3 sequence is CASSQGFHQPQHF. DNA of the CDR3: TGTGCCAGCAGCCAGGGGTTTCATCAGCCCCAGCATTTT.

The V and J genes are TRBV5-1 and TRBJ2-5; 8 bases map to TRBD1. V lost 1 base and J lost 5; bases outside the gene matches: 4. This CDR3 region has 14 residues. Germline V gene data show CDR1 as SGHRS and CDR2 as YFSETQ. The CDR3 protein is CASSLTGGRETQYF. The DNA of the CDR3 is TGCGCCAGCAGCTTGACAGGGGGACGGGAGACCCAGTACTTC.